The 25 T cell receptor beta chains below were found in one sample sequenced in a study of T cells after yellow fever vaccination. MiXCR was run by TCRdb on the 5' RACE reads, yielding one entry per CDR3 protein. The sample lists about 320,000 distinct CDR3 sequences; around 4.3% were seen once. This material consisted of PBMCs, taken 15 days after the yellow fever booster vaccination. Source of these receptors: a man between 18 and 35 years old who received the YFV17D yellow fever vaccine.

The chain uses TRBV9 and TRBJ1-2; D is possibly TRBD1 (5 bases). The CDR3 has 12 amino acids. The germline CDR1 and CDR2 sequences are SGDLS and YYNGEE. The V end was cut by 3 bases, the J end by 6 bases, with 9 bases between. CDR3 in amino acids: CASSAAGNGYTF. The CDR3 nucleotides are TGTGCCAGCAGCGCAGCAGGGAATGGCTACACCTTC.

The J gene is TRBJ2-3, the V gene TRBV20-1, with 7 bases that match TRBD2. V lost 3 bases and J lost 1; bases outside the gene matches: 7. This CDR3 region has 15 residues. In germline, CDR1 is DFQATT, CDR2 SNEGSKA (reference sequence). The CDR3 coding sequence is TGCAGTGCTAGCGGGGGGAGTATGGGCACAGATACGCAGTATTTT. Translating it yields CSASGGSMGTDTQYF.

V usage is TRBV20-1 and J usage is TRBJ2-1, with TRBD1 as a possible D gene (7 bases). The CDR3 length is 19 residues. Germline lookup yields CDR1 DFQATT and CDR2 SNEGSKA (reference sequence). Deletions cut 3 bases from V and 5 bases from J, with 29 bases between. The CDR3 coding sequence is TGCAGTGCTAGCGGTCGGCAGGGGGGCCTGGTTATCTGGAACAATGAGCAGTTCTTC. It encodes CSASGRQGGLVIWNNEQFF.

This clonotype was observed a few times. The chain uses TRBV3-1 and TRBJ2-7, with TRBD1 matching 11 bases. CDR3 length: 16 residues. Germline assignment: CDR1 LGHDT and CDR2 YNNKEL (reference sequence). V lost 1 base to trimming and J lost 6 bases; unmatched junction nucleotides: 8. Written as DNA, the CDR3 is TGTGCCAGCAGCCAAGGACACCGGGACAGGGGGACCGAGCAGTACGTC. Protein sequence: CASSQGHRDRGTEQYV.

This clonotype was seen ten or more times. The gene calls are TRBV11-2 and TRBJ2-7; D remains ambiguous. Deletions cut 2 bases from V and 2 bases from J, with 7 bases between. The CDR3 contains 13 residues. Per germline, CDR1 SGHAT and CDR2 FQNNGV. In DNA, the CDR3 is TGTGCCAGCAGCTTAATCCTCACCTACGAGCAGTACTTC. This sequence encodes CASSLILTYEQYF. The variable domain in full, with the rest retrieved from reference TRBV11-2 and TRBJ2-7, is EAGVAQSPRYKIIEKRQSVAFWCNPISGHATLYWYQQILGQGPKLLIQFQNNGVVDDSQLPKDRFSAERLKGVDSTLKIQPAKLEDSAVYLCASSLILTYEQYFGPGTRLTVT.

This clonotype was seen only a few times. The chain joins TRBV12-3 or TRBV12-4 to TRBJ1-4, with D possibly matching TRBD1 (6 bases). This CDR3 comprises 16 residues. Trimming removed 5 bases at V and 7 bases at J, with 20 bases between. This CDR3 is CASSTFTGRWSEKLFF. CDR3 coding DNA: TGTGCCAGCAGTACTTTCACAGGGAGGTGGAGTGAAAAACTGTTTTTT.

This clonotype has a handful of counts. The rearrangement links TRBV5-1 to TRBJ2-3; 7 positions agree with TRBD1. The J segment lost 5 bases and the V segment lost 4 bases, leaving 10 bases of the junction unmatched. The CDR3 length is 15 residues. Germline-derived CDR1 and CDR2 are SGHRS and YFSETQ. CDR3 sequence reads: CASSGRQGHQDTQYF. CDR3 nucleotides: TGCGCCAGCAGCGGACGACAGGGCCATCAAGATACGCAGTATTTT.

At least ten counts were recorded for this clonotype. The V call is TRBV4-1, the J call TRBJ2-7, with unresolved D. Trimming removed 0 bases from V and 2 bases from J, with 11 bases in between. Germline V lookup: CDR1 MGHRA, CDR2 YSYEKL. The CDR3 contains 15 residues. The CDR3 loop reads CASSQDRGTPYEQYF. DNA for the CDR3: TGCGCCAGCAGCCAAGATCGAGGCACCCCCTACGAGCAGTACTTC.

The J gene is TRBJ2-2, the V gene TRBV24-1, with unresolved D. Germline loops: CDR1 KGHDR, CDR2 SFDVKD. Trimming removed 0 bases from V and 9 bases from J, with 10 bases in between. The CDR3 is 14 amino acids. The CDR3 DNA sequence: TGTGCCACCAGTGATTTGCTCGGCAGCCGGGAGCTGTTTTTT. Amino acid sequence: CATSDLLGSRELFF.

The V gene is TRBV18, the J gene TRBJ2-7; D tentatively fits TRBD1 or TRBD2 (7 bases each). This CDR3 has 14 amino acids. Germline CDR1 KGHSH, CDR2 LQKENI. Trimming cost V 8 bases and J 5 bases, with 19 bases left between them. The chain's CDR3 is CASQGGESSHEQYF. The CDR3, as DNA: TGTGCCAGCCAGGGGGGGGAATCTTCCCACGAGCAGTACTTC.

Many counts were recorded for this clonotype. This sequence joins TRBV4-3 and TRBJ2-1; either TRBD1 or TRBD2 may supply D (5 bases each). The CDR3 is 14 residues long. In germline, CDR1 is LGHNA, CDR2 YSLEER. V lost 8 bases, J lost 1 base, and 12 bases lay in between. CDR3 DNA sequence: TGCGCCAGCGGGCAATGGGGGTCCTACAATGAGCAGTTCTTC. This encodes CASGQWGSYNEQFF.

This clonotype occurred many times. The rearrangement uses TRBV7-2 and TRBJ2-7; tentatively, D is TRBD2 (5 bases). The CDR3 extends over 13 amino acids. Germline V gives CDR1 SGHTA, CDR2 FQGNSA. Trimming took 2 bases from V and 6 from J, leaving 11 bases between them. The CDR3 DNA is TGTGCCAGCAGCTTATTTGGCGCGGGCGAGCAGTACTTC. This encodes CASSLFGAGEQYF.

There are many counts of this clonotype. The V gene is TRBV6-5, the J gene TRBJ2-2; no firm D call. The CDR3 has 13 amino acids. V lost 1 base and J lost 1, with 1 base in between. Germline CDR1 and CDR2: MNHEY and SVGAGI. The CDR3 spells CASSYWNTGELFF. CDR3 nucleotide sequence: TGTGCCAGCAGTTACTGGAACACCGGGGAGCTGTTTTTT.

Only a few counts were recorded for this clonotype. CDR3 sequence: CASSLNQVSPLHF. CDR3 nucleotide sequence: TGTGCCAGCAGCTTAAATCAGGTCTCACCCCTCCACTTT. This chain joins TRBV7-2 and TRBJ1-6; the D is unclear. V was cut by 2 bases and J by 10 bases, with 9 bases left in between. This CDR3 spans 13 amino acids. Germline-derived CDR1 and CDR2 are SGHTA and FQGNSA.

The sample holds many counts of this clonotype. The J gene is TRBJ2-3, the V gene TRBV7-2; D not certain. This CDR3 is built from 13 residues. Deletions cut 1 base from V and 5 bases from J, with 7 bases between. Germline CDR1 SGHTA, CDR2 FQGNSA. The CDR3 nucleotides read TGTGCCAGCAGCTTAGTCGCAGGAGATACGCAGTATTTT. It is translated as CASSLVAGDTQYF.

The chain links TRBV5-1 to TRBJ2-4; 10 nucleotides align to TRBD1. Trimming removed 3 bases from V and 6 bases from J; junction bases left unmatched: 3. CDR1 SGHRS and CDR2 YFSETQ come from the germline V gene. The CDR3 covers 14 residues. CDR3 in DNA: TGCGCCAGCAGCTCGGGACAGGGGACAAACATTCAGTACTTC. Amino acid sequence: CASSSGQGTNIQYF.

This clonotype was observed many times. This chain joins TRBV5-1 and TRBJ2-7, with 10 bases that match TRBD1. CDR3 length: 14 residues. In germline, CDR1 is SGHRS, CDR2 YFSETQ. J gave up 5 bases and V 0 bases, and 2 bases lay outside the gene matches. The chain's CDR3 is CASSLGQGADEQYV. CDR3 in DNA: TGCGCCAGCAGCTTGGGACAGGGGGCAGACGAGCAGTACGTC.

This clonotype was counted ten times or more. This chain connects TRBV29-1 to TRBJ2-3; TRBD2 matches at 10 bases. Germline assignment: CDR1 SQVTM and CDR2 ANQGSEA. CDR3 length equals 13 residues. J lost 2 bases, V lost 7 bases, and 3 bases had no gene match. The CDR3, as DNA: TGCAGCGCTAGCGGGGGCCTCACAGATACGCAGTATTTT. It is translated as CSASGGLTDTQYF.

The chain carries TRBV12-3 or TRBV12-4 and TRBJ1-1, with TRBD1 as a possible D gene (6 bases). The CDR3 length is 14 residues. V shed 6 bases and J shed 0 bases, with 11 bases lying between them. The DNA of the CDR3 is TGTGCCAGCAGGTCGGGGGACATGAACACTGAAGCTTTCTTT. Encoded protein: CASRSGDMNTEAFF.

This clonotype was observed at least ten times. Its ends do not fully match the called genes, so a read error is possible. The V gene is TRBV6-1, the J gene TRBJ2-7; 7 bases align to TRBD2. The V gene's germline CDR1 is MNHNS and CDR2 SASEGT. This CDR3 spans 14 amino acids. CDR3 residues: CASSEGGGSYEQYF. CDR3 nucleotide sequence: TGTGCCAGCAGCGAAGGCGGGGGCTCCTACGAGCAGTACTTC.

This clonotype was detected many times. This chain links TRBV13 with TRBJ2-5; D possibly corresponds to TRBD1 (6 bases). Deletions cut 10 bases from V and 5 bases from J, with 17 bases between. CDR3 length: 13 residues. CDR1 and CDR2 (germline): PRHDT, FYEKMQ (reference sequence). The CDR3 DNA is TGTGCCACACAGGGTATGTCTGCCGAGACCCAGTACTTC. As protein: CATQGMSAETQYF.

This clonotype turned up a few times. The chain employs TRBV11-2 and TRBJ2-5; 9 nucleotides line up with TRBD2. Germline V gene data show CDR1 as SGHAT and CDR2 as FQNNGV. V lost 5 bases and J lost 5; bases outside the gene matches: 9. The CDR3 spans 15 residues. DNA of the CDR3: TGTGCCAGCAGCCCAGGTGCTAGCGGGGATGAGACCCAGTACTTC. It encodes CASSPGASGDETQYF.

This clonotype has a count of ten or more. The rearrangement joins TRBV12-3 or TRBV12-4 to TRBJ2-4; D is unresolved. V lost 1 base to trimming and J lost 3 bases, with 10 bases between them. The CDR3 extends over 15 amino acids. This CDR3 is CASSLGVFGKNIQYF. For the CDR3, the DNA is TGTGCCAGCAGTTTAGGGGTTTTCGGCAAAAACATTCAGTACTTC.

The chain combines TRBV12-3 or TRBV12-4 with TRBJ2-1, with D maybe TRBD1 (6 bases). This CDR3 contains 15 residues. The V end lost 6 bases, the J end lost 4 bases, and 16 bases lay between the germline ends. CDR3 in amino acids: CASRQGPNVYNEQFF. DNA for the CDR3: TGTGCCAGCAGACAGGGCCCGAACGTTTACAATGAGCAGTTCTTC.

This clonotype was counted ten times or more. The J gene is TRBJ2-5, the V gene TRBV23-1; perhaps TRBD1 as D (5 bases). TRBV23-1 is reported as an ORF; its role is uncertain. The CDR3 is 15 amino acids. Trimming left V 3 bases short and J 3 bases short, with 14 bases between. CDR3 sequence: CASSQAGLTKETQYF. For the CDR3, the DNA is TGCGCCAGCAGTCAGGCAGGGCTTACTAAAGAGACCCAGTACTTC.